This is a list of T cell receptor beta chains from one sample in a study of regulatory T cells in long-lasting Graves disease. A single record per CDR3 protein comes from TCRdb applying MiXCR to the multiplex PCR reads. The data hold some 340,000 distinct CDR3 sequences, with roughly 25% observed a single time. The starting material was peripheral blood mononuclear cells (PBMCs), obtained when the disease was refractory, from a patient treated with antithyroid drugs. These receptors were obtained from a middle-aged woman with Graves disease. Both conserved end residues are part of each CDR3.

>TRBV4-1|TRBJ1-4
CASSPYHSRGRPNEKLFF
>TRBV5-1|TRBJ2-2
CASSLKVSPTGELFF
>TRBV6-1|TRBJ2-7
CASSDGGAYEQYF
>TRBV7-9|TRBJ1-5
CASSLTGVGIQPQHF
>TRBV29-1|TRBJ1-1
CSVQSTEAFF
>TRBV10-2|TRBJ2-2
CASNHSPRTSGETGELFF
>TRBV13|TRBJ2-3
CASSQSGDTQYF
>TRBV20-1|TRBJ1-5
CSAKDRGAQQPQHF
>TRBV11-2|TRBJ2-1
CASSPGTSGGSYNEQFF
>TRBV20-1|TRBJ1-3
CSAIRQGFSGNTIYF
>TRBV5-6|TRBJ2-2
CASSLVSYVNTGELFF
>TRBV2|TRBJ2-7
CASRLTREQYF
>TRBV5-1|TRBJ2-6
CASSPTSGANVLTF
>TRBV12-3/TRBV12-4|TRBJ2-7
CASSLRGPTGGWRTYEQYF
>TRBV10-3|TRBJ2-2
CAISEYGPDTGELFF
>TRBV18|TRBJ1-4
CASSPLGQGNEKLFF
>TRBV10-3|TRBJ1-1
CAISELTGRTEAFF
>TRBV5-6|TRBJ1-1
CASSLGGNMNTEAFF
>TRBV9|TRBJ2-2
CASREGGENTGELFF
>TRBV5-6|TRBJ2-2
CASSLWGVGELFF
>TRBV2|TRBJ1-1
CASGGLQGKAFF